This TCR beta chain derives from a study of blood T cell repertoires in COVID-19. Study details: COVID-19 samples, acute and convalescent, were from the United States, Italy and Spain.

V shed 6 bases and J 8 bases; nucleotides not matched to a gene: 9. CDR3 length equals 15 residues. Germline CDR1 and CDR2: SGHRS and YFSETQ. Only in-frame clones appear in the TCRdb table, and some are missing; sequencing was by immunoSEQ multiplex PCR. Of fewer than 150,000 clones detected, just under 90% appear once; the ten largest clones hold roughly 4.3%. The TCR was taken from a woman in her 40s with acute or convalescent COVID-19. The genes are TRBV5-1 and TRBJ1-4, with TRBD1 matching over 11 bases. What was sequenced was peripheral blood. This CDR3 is CASTPSGQGGEKLFF. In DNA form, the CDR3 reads TGCGCCAGCACCCCCTCGGGACAGGGGGGCGAAAAACTGTTTTTT.